This TCR beta chain emerged from a study of T cell responses to AZD1222 COVID-19 vaccine (dated by TCRdb to the early 2020s). A note on the overall study: AZD1222 recipients whose second dose came at about 4 weeks and those whose second dose came at about 12 weeks were combined into one group, since spike-specific TCR depth and breadth did not differ between the two schedules. Trial participants were enrolled by age into subgroups of 18-55, 56-69 and 70-plus years, and 148, 28 and 57 TCR-sequenced participants, respectively, were included in these subgroups. A total of 233 trial participants underwent TCR sequencing, of whom about 210 had received two doses of AZD1222 and some 26 had received two doses of the MenACWY control vaccine. The paper's findings and limits, for the study overall: CD4 TCRs associated with the vaccine covered the entire spike protein, and the dominant responses were in regions 160-218 and 743-854. Participants were mostly white British, with more females than males. The authors suggested clonal diversity may have been underestimated. After two AZD1222 doses, both the breadth and the depth of spike-specific TCRs were significantly higher than at day 0 and than in MenACWY recipients. Because no day 14 peak-response samples were available, repertoires were characterized only after the peak T cell response. In the small 56-69-year group, the increase in depth fell short of significance, most likely because of low power. Epitopes outside the regions mutated in the B.1.351 and B.1.1.7 variants were reportedly recognized by nearly half of the unique spike-specific TCRs. Conclusions about previously exposed vaccinees are limited because only 6 or 7 AZD1222 recipients were SARS-CoV-2 seropositive at baseline.

Per the publication, the time point label means: baseline before first vaccination. The vaccinee samples were drawn from two UK trials, COV001 and COV002, one of which was a single-blind randomized controlled phase 2/3 trial testing AZD1222 (ChAdOx1 nCoV-19) in healthy adults. For TCRbeta chain sequencing, PBMC samples from trial participants were taken at day 0 and at day 28 after the second dose. CDR1 and CDR2, looked up from the germline V gene, are SQVTM and ANQGSEA. Spanning cysteine to phenylalanine, the CDR3 consists of 16 amino acids. The read is trimmed to its CDR3 DNA, 48 bases read in frame from base 1. V drops 0 bases and J drops 5 bases, leaving 19 bases in between. The CDR3 regions of human TCRbeta chains were subjected to immunosequencing. Per the authors' processing: TCRs in the repertoires were matched against a reference library of SARS-CoV-2-specific TCRs that had been generated with the MIRA antigen-specificity platform. Breadth was defined as the fraction of unique TCRs that were SARS-CoV-2-associated, and depth was defined as the fraction of total T cells that were SARS-CoV-2-associated. Using the MIRA data, each spike-specific TCR was assigned both to the spike region to which the TCR was reactive and to a CD4 or CD8 class. Log10-transformed breadth and depth values were compared by one-way ANOVA with Sidak's multiple comparisons tests. As stored in TCRdb, this immuneACCESS dataset retains in-frame rearrangements with V and J assigned. A fraction of the clones does not appear; measured against another copy, unresolved V genes explain less than half of the discrepancy, and the remainder lacks a known reason. The V and J calls and clone size are taken from that table; D and trimming were inferred from the DNA. The table for this sample lists under 110,000 clones; 90% of them were counted only once. The ten top clones hold 1% to 1.5% of the sample.

A note on this clone: Its antigen is unknown. There are no base qualities to consult, and no much larger clone falls within one base.

Rearrangement joined TRBV29-1 to TRBJ2-5, with the D call perhaps TRBD1 or TRBD2, as 5 bases match in each case. Here the sequenced sample was peripheral blood, taken on day 0 of AZD1222 vaccination. The receptor was derived from an adult in good health. The bases read TGCAGCGTTGAAGATCGGGGCACCACTGGGATGGAGACCCAGTACTTC. Translated, it gives CSVEDRGTTGMETQYF.